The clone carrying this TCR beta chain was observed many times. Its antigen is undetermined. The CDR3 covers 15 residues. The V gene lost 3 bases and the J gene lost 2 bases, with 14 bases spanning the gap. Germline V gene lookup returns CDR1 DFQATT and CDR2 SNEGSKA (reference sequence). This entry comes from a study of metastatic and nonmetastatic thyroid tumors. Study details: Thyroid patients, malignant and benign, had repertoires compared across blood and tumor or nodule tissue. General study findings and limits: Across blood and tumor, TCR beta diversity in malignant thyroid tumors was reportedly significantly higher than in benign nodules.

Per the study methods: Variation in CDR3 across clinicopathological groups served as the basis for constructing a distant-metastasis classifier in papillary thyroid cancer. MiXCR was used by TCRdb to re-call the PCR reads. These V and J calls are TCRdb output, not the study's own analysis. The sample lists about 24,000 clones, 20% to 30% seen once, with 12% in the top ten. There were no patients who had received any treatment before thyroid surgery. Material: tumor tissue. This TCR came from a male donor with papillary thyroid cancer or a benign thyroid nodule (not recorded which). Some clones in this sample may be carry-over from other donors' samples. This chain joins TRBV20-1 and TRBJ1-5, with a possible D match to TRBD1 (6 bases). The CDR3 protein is CSARLGGAGNQPQHF. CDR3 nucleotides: TGCAGTGCTAGGTTGGGGGGGGCAGGCAATCAGCCCCAGCATTTT.